Each of the 21 T cell receptor beta chains below was sequenced from the same sample in a study of shared clonotypes between healthy human individuals. TCRdb keeps only in-frame clones here, not all; method: immunoSEQ multiplex PCR. The sample has approximately 530,000 clones; roughly 95% are singletons. The sequenced sample consisted of naive CD4+ T cells sorted from blood. Subset given: CD45RA+ positively selected. These receptors were collected from a woman aged 25 to 45 in good health.

This clone was counted a single time. V is TRBV4-1 and J is TRBJ2-5; D perhaps matches TRBD2 (5 bases). With 2 bases removed from V and 1 base from J, the gap between germline ends came to 29 bases. CDR3 size: 21 residues. Germline CDR1 MGHRA, CDR2 YSYEKL. The CDR3 DNA reads as TGCGCCAGCAGCCAACGGTCGAAGACCGGATGGCGGGTGACCGCCCAAGAGACCCAGTACTTC. Encoded protein: CASSQRSKTGWRVTAQETQYF.

The rearrangement uses TRBV27 and TRBJ2-7; 10 nucleotides match TRBD1. The CDR3 totals 14 residues. After removal of 6 bases from V and 3 bases from J, the junction contained 5 bases not matched to a gene. The germline V gene encodes CDR1 MNHEY and CDR2 SMNVEV (reference sequence). The CDR3 nucleotides read TGTGCCAGCAGGAGACAGGGGGCGGTCTACGAGCAGTACTTC. Translating it yields CASRRQGAVYEQYF.

The V gene is TRBV9, the J gene TRBJ2-2, with D unresolved. This CDR3 comprises 14 residues. The germline V and J ends were trimmed by 1 base and 6 bases, with 10 bases remaining between them. Germline CDR1 is SGDLS and CDR2 is YYNGEE. This CDR3 reads CASSVNIVPGELFF. DNA for the CDR3: TGTGCCAGCAGCGTAAACATTGTCCCCGGGGAGCTGTTTTTT.

The CDR3 nucleotides read TGCGCCAGCAGCCAAGAGCTATCTCGGAATCAGCCCCAGCATTTT. Its translation is CASSQELSRNQPQHF. The rearrangement links TRBV4-1 to TRBJ1-5; D ambiguous. The CDR3 spans 15 residues. Per the germline V gene, CDR1 is MGHRA and CDR2 is YSYEKL. Trimming removed 0 bases from V and 4 bases from J, with 10 bases in between.

This sequence joins TRBV2 and TRBJ1-3, with D possibly being TRBD1 (5 bases). CDR1 is SNHLY, CDR2 FYNNEI, per germline. Trimming took 0 bases from V and 11 from J, leaving 17 bases between them. The CDR3 totals 15 residues. The CDR3 DNA follows: TGTGCCAGCAGTGAAGCTCGGCCAGGGATGTTCGCCATATATTTT. The encoded protein is CASSEARPGMFAIYF.

The chain combines TRBV27 with TRBJ2-3; D is possibly TRBD1 or TRBD2 (6 bases each). V dropped 7 bases and J dropped 6 bases, with 20 bases sitting between them. Germline V lookup: CDR1 MNHEY, CDR2 SMNVEV (reference sequence). There are 15 residues in the CDR3. The DNA of the CDR3 is TGTGCCAGCACCCGAGGGGGGCGCTGGTTGGATACGCAGTATTTT. It encodes CASTRGGRWLDTQYF.

The rearrangement links TRBV25-1 to TRBJ1-4; tentative D call: TRBD1 (6 bases). CDR1 and CDR2 (germline): MGHDK, SYGVNS. The V end was cut by 8 bases, the J end by 3 bases, with 16 bases between. There are 15 residues in the CDR3. The CDR3 loop is CASGEGGAANEKLFF. The CDR3 DNA is TGTGCCAGCGGGGAAGGGGGAGCTGCTAATGAAAAACTGTTTTTT.

The chain links TRBV7-3 to TRBJ1-1; possible D gene TRBD1, 5 bases. V lost 5 bases and J 1 base, leaving 8 bases between the germline ends. The CDR3 spans 13 residues. Germline V CDR1 and CDR2: SGHTA, FQGTGA. The CDR3 nucleotides read TGTGCCAGCAGCGGACACCCGAACACTGAAGCTTTCTTT. Protein: CASSGHPNTEAFF.

The V gene is TRBV5-1, the J gene TRBJ2-1; D ambiguous. Germline values: CDR1 SGHRS, CDR2 YFSETQ. Trimming stripped 3 bases from V and 1 base from J, with 8 bases between. CDR3 length: 14 amino acids. The CDR3 DNA follows: TGCGCCAGCAGCTATTCTCAGTCCTACAATGAGCAGTTCTTC. This sequence encodes CASSYSQSYNEQFF.

The V gene is TRBV7-9, the J gene TRBJ2-7, with TRBD1 matching over 9 bases. J lost 7 bases, V lost 5 bases, and 9 bases had no gene match. CDR1 and CDR2 from the germline V gene are SEHNR and FQNEAQ (reference sequence). This CDR3 contains 14 residues. As DNA, the CDR3 is TGTGCCAGCAGCGGCCCGGGACAGGGAGGGGAGCAGTACTTC. This translates into CASSGPGQGGEQYF.

The rearrangement joins TRBV6-1 to TRBJ2-7; 11 bases agree with TRBD2. This CDR3 contains 14 residues. V dropped 5 bases and J dropped 5; count of bases not matched to a gene: 5. Germline CDR1 reads MNHNS; CDR2 reads SASEGT. CDR3 DNA: TGTGCCAGCAGTCCACTAGCGGGAGTCAACGAGCAGTACTTC. Translating it yields CASSPLAGVNEQYF.

The chain employs TRBV2 and TRBJ2-6; the D gene is possibly TRBD2 (5 bases). The CDR3 has 16 residues. CDR1 is SNHLY and CDR2 is FYNNEI in the germline V gene. Trimming cost V 6 bases and J 2 bases, with 14 bases left between them. CDR3 sequence: CASSGVGVAGANVLTF. CDR3 sequence (DNA): TGTGCCAGCAGCGGGGTTGGAGTGGCTGGGGCCAACGTCCTGACTTTC. Combining the CDR3 with reference TRBV2 and TRBJ2-6 gives the whole variable domain EPEVTQTPSHQVTQMGQEVILRCVPISNHLYFYWYRQILGQKVEFLVSFYNNEISEKSEIFDDQFSVERPDGSNFTLKIRSTKLEDSAMYFCASSGVGVAGANVLTFGAGSRLTVL.

The CDR3 sequence: CASSSGGLEQNIQYF. For the CDR3, the DNA is TGCGCCAGCAGCTCGGGCGGTCTAGAGCAGAACATTCAGTACTTC. V gene TRBV5-1 combines with J gene TRBJ2-4; D is unresolved. CDR1 is SGHRS and CDR2 is YFSETQ in the germline V gene. V was shortened by 3 bases and J by 7 bases, with 17 bases between the two germline ends. The CDR3 is made up of 15 amino acids.

This sequence joins TRBV23-1 and TRBJ1-1; 7 bases map to TRBD1. TRBV23-1 is an open reading frame whose function is uncertain. This CDR3 spans 15 amino acids. The V gene end was trimmed by 3 bases and the J gene end by 4 bases; junction bases not matched to a gene: 8. The CDR3 bases are TGCGCCAGCAGTCACCCCCCCCGGACAGGCACTGAAGCTTTCTTT. Its protein is CASSHPPRTGTEAFF.

V gene TRBV2 combines with J gene TRBJ1-1; D gene unclear. Germline V lookup: CDR1 SNHLY, CDR2 FYNNEI. V was shortened by 6 bases and J by 4 bases, with 9 bases between the two germline ends. The CDR3 loop spans 12 amino acids. In DNA form, the CDR3 reads TGTGCCAGCAGGGAGCTATCCACTGAAGCTTTCTTT. Residues: CASRELSTEAFF.

The genes are TRBV27 and TRBJ2-7; TRBD1 aligns across 9 bases. The junction had 14 bases not matched to a gene; V was cut back by 7 bases and J by 4 bases. This CDR3 is built from 16 residues. CDR1 MNHEY and CDR2 SMNVEV come from the germline V gene (reference sequence). DNA of the CDR3: TGTGCCAGCAATCCCAGGAATCCGGGACAGGGTTACGAGCAGTACTTC. It encodes CASNPRNPGQGYEQYF.

The chain joins TRBV28 to TRBJ2-2; no clear D. Trimming left V 2 bases short and J 6 bases short, with 28 bases between. The CDR3 has 20 residues. CDR1 and CDR2 (germline): MDHEN, SYDVKM. CDR3: CASSLNSDGWANPHPGELFF. The CDR3, as DNA: TGTGCCAGCAGTTTAAACTCGGACGGGTGGGCAAATCCACATCCCGGGGAGCTGTTTTTT.

The V call is TRBV9, the J call TRBJ2-1, with 14 bases that match TRBD2. Germline assignment: CDR1 SGDLS and CDR2 YYNGEE. The CDR3 has 15 amino acids. Losses at the gene ends were 2 bases for V and 9 bases for J; bases not matched to a gene: 4. CDR3 nucleotides: TGTGCCAGCAGCGTGGGACTAGCGGGAGTTCCTGAGCAGTTCTTC. Residues: CASSVGLAGVPEQFF. Together with reference TRBV9 and TRBJ2-1, the CDR3 gives the full variable domain: DSGVTQTPKHLITATGQRVTLRCSPRSGDLSVYWYQQSLDQGLQFLIQYYNGEERAKGNILERFSAQQFPDLHSELNLSSLELGDSALYFCASSVGLAGVPEQFFGPGTRLTVL.

The chain employs TRBV29-1 and TRBJ1-2; tentatively, D is TRBD1 (6 bases). CDR3 length: 12 amino acids. V gave up 6 bases and J gave up 11 bases, with 19 bases separating them. Germline V gene lookup returns CDR1 SQVTM and CDR2 ANQGSEA. As DNA, the CDR3 is TGCAGCGTCCTACAGGGACCCTTCGGATACACCTTC. As protein: CSVLQGPFGYTF.

The chain couples TRBV6-6 to TRBJ2-4; 8 bases line up with TRBD1. Germline CDR1 MNHNY, CDR2 SVGAGI (reference sequence). The CDR3 is 15 amino acids. After removal of 5 bases from V and 9 bases from J, the junction contained 12 bases not matched to a gene. CDR3 region: CASSTPPPQGAIQYF. CDR3 DNA sequence: TGTGCCAGCAGTACTCCCCCACCGCAGGGGGCCATTCAGTACTTC.

V usage is TRBV4-1 and J usage is TRBJ2-7; 11 positions match TRBD2. CDR1 is MGHRA and CDR2 is YSYEKL in the germline V gene. This CDR3 spans 16 amino acids. V shed 5 bases, J shed 3 bases, and the junction held 9 bases outside the gene matches. CDR3 loop: CASSISLAGEYYEQYF. DNA of the CDR3: TGCGCCAGCAGCATATCACTAGCGGGAGAGTACTACGAGCAGTACTTC.